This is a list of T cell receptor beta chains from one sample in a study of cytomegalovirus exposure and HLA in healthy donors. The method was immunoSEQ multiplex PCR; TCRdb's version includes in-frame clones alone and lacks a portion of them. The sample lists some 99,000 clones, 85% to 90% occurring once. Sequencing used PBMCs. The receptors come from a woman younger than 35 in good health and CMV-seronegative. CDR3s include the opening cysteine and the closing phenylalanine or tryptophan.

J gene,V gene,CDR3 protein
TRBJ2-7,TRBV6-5,CASSLGPTYEQYF
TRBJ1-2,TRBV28,CASSPGGTQGAGGYTF
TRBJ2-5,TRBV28,CATGVGGGDAETQYF
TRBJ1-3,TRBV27,CASSLKSDRLSSGNTIYF
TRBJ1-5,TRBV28,CASSLSGQGYNQPQHF
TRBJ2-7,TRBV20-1,CSAPAGYEQYF
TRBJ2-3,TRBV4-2,CASSQDRVGNTQYF
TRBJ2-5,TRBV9,CASTLAGAYQETQYF
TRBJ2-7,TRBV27,CASSELTRSPGYEQYF
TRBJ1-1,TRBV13,CASSLSHTEAFF
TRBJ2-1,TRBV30,CAHRTGTSGTNNEQFF
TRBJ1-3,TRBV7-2,CASSQGGLNGNTIYF
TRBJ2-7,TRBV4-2,CASSQAAGTASYEQYF
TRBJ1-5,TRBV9,CASSQSIRGYSNQPQHF
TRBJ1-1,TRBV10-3,CAISEPTRGFAFF
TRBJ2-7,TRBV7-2,CASSLKETIGSSYEQYF
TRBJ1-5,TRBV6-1,CASSGQGAVNQPQHF
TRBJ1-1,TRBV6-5,CASSYSQGLTEAFF
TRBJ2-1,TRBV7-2,CASSLAQAGAWYNEQFF
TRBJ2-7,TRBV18,CASSPPRVLGRRGLSEQYF
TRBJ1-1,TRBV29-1,CSVNRGQNTEAFF
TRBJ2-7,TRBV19,CASSIGPSGRGEQYF